This T cell receptor beta chain was identified during a study of T cells in Graves' hyperthyroidism and ophthalmopathy. Thyroid ultrasound, orbital computed tomography, clinical symptoms, and serum thyroxine and TRAb underpinned diagnoses. This clonotype was seen a handful of times. CDR3 length: 13 residues. V was clipped by 7 bases and J by 0 bases, with 7 bases between them. Germline V CDR1 and CDR2: MDHEN, SYDVKM. Regions amplified from RNA transcripts were the TCR beta CDR3 regions. Carried out on the TCR CDR3, a first-round RT-PCR used the HTBI primer set. TCRdb passed the multiplex PCR reads through MiXCR, listing each CDR3 protein once. The sample holds around 300,000 distinct CDR3 sequences, about 16% seen once.

The chain combines TRBV28 with TRBJ1-3; maybe TRBD1 (5 bases). This TCR was sampled from a woman in her fifties or sixties with Graves' hyperthyroidism that later progressed to Graves' ophthalmopathy. Sequencing was carried out using blood. The CDR3 nucleotides read TGTGCCAGCATAGGGACCTCTGGAAACACCATATATTTT. Residues: CASIGTSGNTIYF.